Below are 23 T cell receptor beta chains sequenced from a single sample in a study of T cell clones after liver transplantation. Clones were read by immunoSEQ multiplex PCR, and TCRdb kept only the in-frame ones, dropping some. In the table there are tens of thousands of clones, 70% to 75% of which are singletons. The material was CD4+ T cells from blood, obtained at the 22-month timepoint. The receptor source for this set is a human patient who received a liver transplant. Some of the T cells might come from the graft donor.

The V gene is TRBV7-9, the J gene TRBJ1-6, with 7 positions matching TRBD1. The CDR3 spans 13 residues. CDR1 is SEHNR and CDR2 is FQNEAQ in the germline V gene (reference sequence). Germline trimming cut 2 bases from V and 10 bases from J; bases unmatched to any gene: 2. The CDR3 DNA is TGTGCCAGCAGCTTACAGGGGGACTCACCCCTCCACTTT. It translates to CASSLQGDSPLHF.

The chain's CDR3 is CASSRQDYGYTF. The CDR3 DNA follows: TGTGCCAGCAGCAGACAGGACTATGGCTACACCTTC. V and J are TRBV2 and TRBJ1-2; D perhaps matches TRBD1 (6 bases). There are 12 residues in the CDR3. Trimming stripped 6 bases from V and 3 bases from J, with 8 bases between. Germline V gene sequence: CDR1 SNHLY, CDR2 FYNNEI.

The rearrangement uses TRBV9 and TRBJ2-1, with TRBD2 identical over 9 bases. Looked up from germline, CDR1 is SGDLS and CDR2 is YYNGEE. V trimming: 3 bases; J trimming: 7 bases; junction bases outside the gene matches: 8. This CDR3 is built from 15 residues. CDR3 in amino acids: CASSGASGVQNEQFF. The CDR3 DNA follows: TGTGCCAGCAGCGGGGCTAGCGGGGTTCAAAATGAGCAGTTCTTC. Full variable domain (remainder filled in from reference TRBV9 and TRBJ2-1): DSGVTQTPKHLITATGQRVTLRCSPRSGDLSVYWYQQSLDQGLQFLIQYYNGEERAKGNILERFSAQQFPDLHSELNLSSLELGDSALYFCASSGASGVQNEQFFGPGTRLTVL.

The V gene is TRBV7-8, the J gene TRBJ1-5; D unresolved. CDR1 is SGHVS, CDR2 FQNEAQ, per germline. Trimming left V 5 bases short and J 4 bases short, with 9 bases between. There are 13 residues in the CDR3. CDR3 region: CASSPVANQPQHF. The CDR3 DNA reads as TGTGCCAGCAGCCCTGTCGCAAATCAGCCCCAGCATTTT.

The V gene is TRBV18, the J gene TRBJ2-1; the D is unclear. The CDR3 has 13 residues. Germline loops: CDR1 KGHSH, CDR2 LQKENI. V was cut by 2 bases and J by 3 bases, with 5 bases left in between. The DNA for the CDR3 is TGTGCCAGCTCACCAGGGGTCTACAATGAGCAGTTCTTC. This encodes CASSPGVYNEQFF. The full variable domain, in which reference TRBV18 and TRBJ2-1 provide the parts outside the CDR3, is NAGVMQNPRHLVRRRGQEARLRCSPMKGHSHVYWYRQLPEEGLKFMVYLQKENIIDESGMPKERFSAEFPKEGPSILRIQQVVRGDSAAYFCASSPGVYNEQFFGPGTRLTVL.

This clone was recorded many times. The chain couples TRBV11-2 to TRBJ2-1, with D hard to call. Germline CDR1 is SGHAT and CDR2 is FQNNGV. The V end was cut by 0 bases, the J end by 5 bases, with 8 bases between. CDR3 length equals 14 residues. CDR3 bases: TGTGCCAGCAGCTTAGACAGAGTAGACAATGAGCAGTTCTTC. This translates into CASSLDRVDNEQFF.

This chain links TRBV7-3 with TRBJ2-3, with a weak D call TRBD2 (7 bases). Deletions cut 5 bases from V and 2 bases from J, with 17 bases between. The CDR3 is made up of 16 amino acids. Germline V CDR1 and CDR2: SGHTA, FQGTGA. The CDR3 DNA reads TGTGCCAGCAGCCTAGTAGCGGCGGGGGCCACAGATACGCAGTATTTT. This codes for CASSLVAAGATDTQYF.

This clone appeared a few times. This sequence joins TRBV4-2 and TRBJ1-5; D is unresolved. The V and J ends lost 1 base and 3 bases respectively, with 7 bases between them. Germline V gene sequence: CDR1 LGHNA, CDR2 YNFKEQ. The CDR3 has 14 residues. The CDR3 DNA reads as TGTGCCAGCAGCCAAGGAACGGTCAATCAGCCCCAGCATTTT. Residues: CASSQGTVNQPQHF.

This chain uses TRBV7-2 with TRBJ2-3; 15 positions agree with TRBD2. V lost 5 bases, J lost 5 bases, and 5 bases stayed unmatched. CDR3 length: 16 residues. CDR1 and CDR2 (germline): SGHTA, FQGNSA. CDR3 residues: CASSPGLAGGGDTQYF. The CDR3 bases are TGTGCCAGCAGCCCCGGACTAGCGGGAGGGGGAGATACGCAGTATTTT.

The chain employs TRBV5-1 and TRBJ2-2; 11 bases line up with TRBD1. V shed 4 bases, J shed 6 bases, and the junction held 5 bases outside the gene matches. The CDR3 is 15 residues long. In germline, CDR1 is SGHRS, CDR2 YFSETQ. CDR3 nucleotide sequence: TGCGCCAGCAGCCCGGGACAGGGGGAGTCCGGGGAGCTGTTTTTT. Amino acid sequence: CASSPGQGESGELFF.

The gene calls are TRBV28 and TRBJ1-6; 9 bases line up with TRBD1. CDR3 length: 16 amino acids. With V trimmed by 5 bases and J by 8 bases, 10 bases remained unmatched. Germline CDR1 and CDR2: MDHEN and SYDVKM. The CDR3 region is CASSPPTGGKYSPLHF. CDR3 nucleotide sequence: TGTGCCAGCAGTCCCCCGACAGGGGGGAAATATTCACCCCTCCACTTT.

This clone was recorded a few times. The V call is TRBV4-1, the J call TRBJ1-2; no firm D call. V lost 4 bases and J lost 2, with 11 bases in between. Germline values: CDR1 MGHRA, CDR2 YSYEKL. The CDR3 runs 14 residues. CDR3 amino acids: CASSLGTSNYGYTF. As DNA, the CDR3 is TGCGCCAGCAGCCTCGGAACTTCGAACTATGGCTACACCTTC.

The chain recombines TRBV10-3 with TRBJ1-1; D may be TRBD1 (6 bases). The germline gives CDR1 ENHRY, CDR2 SYGVKD. Trimming stripped 6 bases from V and 5 bases from J, with 13 bases between. The CDR3 extends over 13 amino acids. This chain's CDR3 is CAIRQGDRTEAFF. The CDR3 nucleotides read TGTGCCATCAGACAGGGAGATCGAACTGAAGCTTTCTTT.

This rearrangement joins TRBV9 to TRBJ1-5, with 7 bases fitting TRBD1. The CDR3 consists of 15 residues. The germline V gene encodes CDR1 SGDLS and CDR2 YYNGEE. Unmatched junction bases numbered 9, after V lost 1 base and J lost 8 bases. CDR3 nucleotide sequence: TGTGCCAGCAGCGTATCGACAGGGAAGGGAGAGCCCCAGCATTTT. Residues: CASSVSTGKGEPQHF. Combining the CDR3 with reference TRBV9 and TRBJ1-5 gives the whole variable domain DSGVTQTPKHLITATGQRVTLRCSPRSGDLSVYWYQQSLDQGLQFLIQYYNGEERAKGNILERFSAQQFPDLHSELNLSSLELGDSALYFCASSVSTGKGEPQHFGDGTRLSIL.

This clone was recorded at least ten times. Other DNA sequences in this specimen translate into the identical CDR3. The chain couples TRBV19 to TRBJ2-3; D gene ambiguous. This CDR3 comprises 12 residues. In germline, CDR1 is LNHDA, CDR2 SQIVND (reference sequence). The germline V and J ends were trimmed by 6 bases and 0 bases, with 4 bases remaining between them. CDR3 coding DNA: TGTGCCAGTAGACAGAGCACAGATACGCAGTATTTT. This sequence encodes CASRQSTDTQYF. The variable domain in full, with the rest retrieved from reference TRBV19 and TRBJ2-3, is DGGITQSPKYLFRKEGQNVTLSCEQNLNHDAMYWYRQDPGQGLRLIYYSQIVNDFQKGDIAEGYSVSREKKESFPLTVTSAQKNPTAFYLCASRQSTDTQYFGPGTRLTVL.

The chain combines TRBV15 with TRBJ2-5; the D call may be TRBD1 or TRBD2 (5 bases each). V lost 2 bases and J lost 0, with 7 bases in between. The germline V gene has CDR1 LNHNV and CDR2 YYDKDF (reference sequence). This CDR3 spans 14 amino acids. The CDR3 loop is CATSRWGYQETQYF. The CDR3 DNA is TGTGCCACCAGCAGATGGGGGTACCAAGAGACCCAGTACTTC.

This chain connects TRBV28 to TRBJ2-3; 13 nucleotides line up with TRBD2. Germline lookup yields CDR1 MDHEN and CDR2 SYDVKM. The CDR3 contains 14 residues. V gave up 4 bases and J gave up 14 bases; unmatched junction bases: 9. CDR3 nucleotides: TGTGCCAGCAGTTCCCCCACACTAGCGGGGGGGACGTATTTT. It codes for CASSSPTLAGGTYF. Full variable domain (missing parts from reference TRBV28 and TRBJ2-3): DVKVTQSSRYLVKRTGEKVFLECVQDMDHENMFWYRQDPGLGLRLIYFSYDVKMKEKGDIPEGYSVSREKKERFSLILESASTNQTSMYLCASSSPTLAGGTYFGPGTRLTVL.

This rearrangement joins TRBV7-1 to TRBJ1-4; weak D call: TRBD1 (5 bases). TRBV7-1 is flagged as an ORF with uncertain function. The CDR3 has 14 residues. The V end lost 6 bases, the J end lost 8 bases, and 16 bases lay between the germline ends. This chain's CDR3 is CASSPSLGEEKLFF. CDR3 bases: TGTGCCAGCAGTCCTTCACTAGGGGAGGAAAAACTGTTTTTT.

The gene calls are TRBV5-8 and TRBJ2-2, with 8 bases fitting TRBD1. The CDR3 runs to 16 residues. The J segment lost 5 bases and the V segment lost 3 bases, leaving 9 bases of the junction unmatched. CDR1 is SGHTS, CDR2 YDEGEE, per germline. The CDR3 DNA follows: TGTGCCAGCAGCTCCCTCAGGGGGCGACGGACCGGGGAGCTGTTTTTT. It translates to CASSSLRGRRTGELFF. The complete variable domain, with remaining parts taken from reference TRBV5-8 and TRBJ2-2, reads EAGVTQSPTHLIKTRGQQATLRCSPISGHTSVYWYQQALGLGLQFLLWYDEGEERNRGNFPPRFSGRQFPNYSSELNVNALELEDSALYLCASSSLRGRRTGELFFGEGSRLTVL.

In DNA, the CDR3 is TGTGCCAGCAGTTACTCTCCGGGGGCGGACACCGGGGAGCTGTTTTTT. It translates to CASSYSPGADTGELFF. The genes are TRBV6-5 and TRBJ2-2, with D perhaps assigned TRBD1 or TRBD2 (6 bases each). The ends were cut back, 0 bases at V and 3 bases at J, with 11 bases in the middle. Germline V CDR1 and CDR2: MNHEY, SVGAGI. This CDR3 spans 16 amino acids.

J is TRBJ1-5 and V is TRBV27; D is possibly TRBD1 (6 bases). Germline CDR1 reads MNHEY; CDR2 reads SMNVEV (reference sequence). This CDR3 has 16 residues. The V gene lost 0 bases and the J gene lost 2 bases, with 11 bases spanning the gap. Here the CDR3 reads CASSLSSRGGNQPQHF. As DNA, the CDR3 is TGTGCCAGCAGTTTATCAAGCAGGGGTGGCAATCAGCCCCAGCATTTT.

The J gene is TRBJ2-7, the V gene TRBV5-4; 10 bases fit TRBD2. V lost 1 base and J lost 5; bases outside the gene matches: 9. CDR1 and CDR2 from the germline V gene are SGHNT and YYREEE (reference sequence). The length of the CDR3 is 16 residues. CDR3 sequence reads: CASSLIEVAGGHEQYF. The CDR3 nucleotides are TGTGCCAGCAGCTTGATCGAGGTAGCGGGGGGCCACGAGCAGTACTTC.

In its sample, this clone was seen once. This rearrangement joins TRBV27 to TRBJ2-2; D may be TRBD1 (6 bases). V was shortened by 6 bases and J by 3 bases, with 17 bases between the two germline ends. CDR3 length equals 16 residues. Germline loops: CDR1 MNHEY, CDR2 SMNVEV (reference sequence). This CDR3 is CASRASGTRYTGELFF. The CDR3 DNA follows: TGTGCCAGCAGAGCCTCCGGGACAAGATACACCGGGGAGCTGTTTTTT.